Below, 32 T cell receptor beta chains from the same sample are listed, as sequenced in a study of identical twins. A single record per CDR3 protein comes from TCRdb applying MiXCR to the 5' RACE reads. The sample records approximately 590,000 distinct CDR3 sequences, roughly 9.5% being singletons. This same sample was also part of a study on yellow fever vaccine responses in identical twins.

Sequences were obtained from PBMCs. The receptors originated from a woman between 18 and 30 years old in good health.

The rearrangement joins TRBV27 to TRBJ2-7; 10 bases match TRBD2. Germline CDR1 and CDR2: MNHEY and SMNVEV (reference sequence). This CDR3 is built from 15 residues. The junction had 3 bases not matched to a gene; V was cut back by 1 base and J by 3 bases. For the CDR3, the DNA is TGTGCCAGCAGTTTATTTGCTAGCGGGAGCTACGAGCAGTACTTC. This translates into CASSLFASGSYEQYF.

This clonotype showed up just a few times. CDR3 DNA sequence: TGTGCCAGCAGTTTTAGCGGGGTCGGGAAAGATACGCAGTATTTT. Translation gives CASSFSGVGKDTQYF. The chain combines TRBV7-2 with TRBJ2-3, with 8 bases identical to TRBD2. V lost 6 bases, J lost 5 bases, and 10 bases stayed unmatched. Germline V CDR1 and CDR2: SGHTA, FQGNSA. CDR3 length: 15 residues.

This chain links TRBV19 with TRBJ2-3; D may be TRBD2 (5 bases). The germline V and J ends were trimmed by 3 bases and 4 bases, with 8 bases remaining between them. This CDR3 contains 13 residues. The germline V gene encodes CDR1 LNHDA and CDR2 SQIVND (reference sequence). The CDR3 sequence is CASSILGADTQYF. The CDR3 DNA reads TGTGCCAGTAGTATTCTGGGAGCAGATACGCAGTATTTT.

This clonotype has just a few counts. This chain connects TRBV29-1 to TRBJ2-1; 8 bases are shared with TRBD1. Germline CDR1 SQVTM, CDR2 ANQGSEA. The length of the CDR3 is 16 residues. With V trimmed by 7 bases and J by 7 bases, 18 bases remained unmatched. CDR3 in amino acids: CSAKLRGTGPGNEQFF. CDR3 nucleotide sequence: TGCAGCGCCAAACTACGGGGGACAGGCCCTGGGAATGAGCAGTTCTTC.

This clonotype was counted ten times or more. The rearrangement uses TRBV20-1 and TRBJ2-5; D gene uncertain. Germline loops: CDR1 DFQATT, CDR2 SNEGSKA (reference sequence). This CDR3 is 12 amino acids long. V was cut by 3 bases and J by 3 bases, with 8 bases left in between. The CDR3 region has the DNA TGCAGTGCTAGTTGGTCTAAAGAGACCCAGTACTTC. Translating gives CSASWSKETQYF.

This clonotype was seen ten or more times. The chain couples TRBV3-1 to TRBJ2-5, with 7 positions matching TRBD1. The CDR3 has 14 residues. J lost 3 bases, V lost 4 bases, and 5 bases had no gene match. In germline, CDR1 is LGHDT, CDR2 YNNKEL (reference sequence). CDR3 nucleotides: TGTGCCAGCAGCCGGAGGACAGGTGAAGAGACCCAGTACTTC. Protein sequence: CASSRRTGEETQYF.

This clonotype was observed a few times. The rearrangement uses TRBV5-8 and TRBJ1-2; D not resolved. This CDR3 spans 12 amino acids. Trimming shortened V by 7 bases and J by 2 bases, and 9 bases separated the two germline ends. Germline CDR1 SGHTS, CDR2 YDEGEE. CDR3 sequence: CASATENYGYTF. Here the CDR3 DNA reads TGTGCCAGCGCGACGGAGAACTATGGCTACACCTTC.

The chain couples TRBV7-9 to TRBJ2-1; possibly TRBD1 or TRBD2 for D (5 bases each). V gave up 5 bases and J gave up 4 bases, with 21 bases separating them. Germline V gene data show CDR1 as SEHNR and CDR2 as FQNEAQ (reference sequence). This CDR3 is 17 amino acids long. This CDR3 is CASSPLIRGGAYNEQFF. CDR3 nucleotide sequence: TGTGCCAGCAGCCCCCTTATCCGGGGCGGAGCTTACAATGAGCAGTTCTTC.

The rearrangement uses TRBV20-1 and TRBJ2-5; the D is unclear. The germline gives CDR1 DFQATT, CDR2 SNEGSKA (reference sequence). This CDR3 comprises 14 residues. Deletions cut 1 base from V and 4 bases from J, with 13 bases between. CDR3 residues: CSARGPGLGETQYF. Here the CDR3 DNA reads TGCAGTGCTAGAGGACCGGGCCTGGGAGAGACCCAGTACTTC.

The genes are TRBV6-2 or TRBV6-3 and TRBJ2-3; 9 bases are a match to TRBD2. Germline V CDR1 and CDR2: MNHEY, SVGEGT. V lost 0 bases to trimming and J lost 1 base; unmatched junction nucleotides: 5. This CDR3 is 17 amino acids long. This CDR3 is CASSYSDSGSGTDTQYF. As DNA, the CDR3 is TGTGCCAGCAGTTACTCGGATAGCGGGAGCGGCACAGATACGCAGTATTTT.

The rearrangement joins TRBV27 to TRBJ2-2, with 7 bases that match TRBD2. This CDR3 has 17 residues. The V segment lost 4 bases and the J segment 7 bases; nucleotides outside the gene matches: 15. CDR1 is MNHEY and CDR2 is SMNVEV in the germline V gene (reference sequence). CDR3 sequence reads: CASSYRQRDWRGGELFF. The DNA for the CDR3 is TGTGCCAGCAGTTACCGCCAGCGGGACTGGAGAGGCGGGGAGCTGTTTTTT.

In this sample, this clonotype turned up many times. The chain couples TRBV4-1 to TRBJ2-7; TRBD2 aligns across 7 bases. Germline values: CDR1 MGHRA, CDR2 YSYEKL. Unmatched junction bases numbered 2, after V lost 4 bases and J lost 2 bases. The CDR3 spans 13 residues. The CDR3 loop is CASSREGPYEQYF. The CDR3 region has the DNA TGCGCCAGCAGCCGGGAGGGACCCTACGAGCAGTACTTC.

This clonotype appeared a few times. The chain combines TRBV10-3 with TRBJ2-5; TRBD2 agrees at 12 bases. Unmatched junction bases numbered 10, after V lost 6 bases and J lost 5 bases. This CDR3 contains 16 residues. CDR1 and CDR2 (germline): ENHRY, SYGVKD. The CDR3 DNA reads as TGTGCCATCAGCTACGCACTAGCGGGGGGAGAGGAGACCCAGTACTTC. It encodes CAISYALAGGEETQYF.

There are a few counts of this clonotype. The rearrangement joins TRBV7-9 to TRBJ1-1; D is undetermined. Germline CDR1 and CDR2: SEHNR and FQNEAQ (reference sequence). There are 13 residues in the CDR3. Trimming took off 5 bases at V and 5 bases at J, with 12 bases between the two ends. The CDR3 coding sequence is TGTGCCAGCAGCACCGGTGGTCTGACTGAAGCTTTCTTT. Translated, it gives CASSTGGLTEAFF.

In its sample, this clonotype was seen many times. The V and J genes are TRBV10-3 and TRBJ1-1; D uncertain. Trimming took off 2 bases at V and 2 bases at J, with 6 bases between the two ends. Germline V gives CDR1 ENHRY, CDR2 SYGVKD. The CDR3 is 13 residues long. This CDR3 reads CAISEVGNTEAFF. The CDR3 DNA sequence: TGTGCCATCAGTGAGGTTGGTAACACTGAAGCTTTCTTT.

This clonotype has more than one count but fewer than ten. The chain joins TRBV13 to TRBJ2-7; 7 bases line up with TRBD2. The CDR3 loop spans 14 amino acids. The ends lost 4 bases at V and 0 bases at J; junction bases unmatched: 3. In germline, CDR1 is PRHDT, CDR2 FYEKMQ (reference sequence). The DNA of the CDR3 is TGTGCCAGCAGCTCCGGACTAGTCTCCTACGAGCAGTACTTC. Protein product: CASSSGLVSYEQYF.

The rearrangement links TRBV20-1 to TRBJ2-1, with 10 positions matching TRBD1. V shed 3 bases and J 7 bases; nucleotides not matched to a gene: 9. The CDR3 length is 15 residues. Per germline, CDR1 DFQATT and CDR2 SNEGSKA (reference sequence). DNA of the CDR3: TGCAGTGCTAGGGGGGGGACAGGGGACGATAATGAGCAGTTCTTC. Protein sequence: CSARGGTGDDNEQFF.

Of note for this clonotype: Its ends do not fully match the called genes, so a read error is possible. In DNA form, the CDR3 reads TGTTCCAGCAGTCCGAGACTAGCGGGCCACACAGATACGCAGTATTTT. Translation gives CSSSPRLAGHTDTQYF. This chain joins TRBV6-1 and TRBJ2-3, with 10 bases that match TRBD2. CDR1 and CDR2 from the germline V gene are MNHNS and SASEGT. This CDR3 comprises 16 residues.

This clonotype was picked up a small number of times. This chain uses TRBV5-1 with TRBJ2-2; D unclear. The V gene lost 0 bases and the J gene lost 1 base, with 7 bases spanning the gap. Germline lookup yields CDR1 SGHRS and CDR2 YFSETQ. The CDR3 has 15 amino acids. CDR3 DNA: TGCGCCAGCAGCTTGGGTGCCAAGAACACCGGGGAGCTGTTTTTT. Amino acids: CASSLGAKNTGELFF.

This clonotype was counted at least ten times. This sequence joins TRBV10-3 and TRBJ2-5; D may be TRBD1 (5 bases). This CDR3 is 14 amino acids long. Deletions cut 4 bases from V and 1 base from J, with 10 bases between. Germline loops: CDR1 ENHRY, CDR2 SYGVKD. In DNA, the CDR3 is TGTGCCATCAGTGCAACAGGATTCCAAGAGACCCAGTACTTC. Translated: CAISATGFQETQYF.

The CDR3 DNA sequence: TGCAGTGCTATATTGAGGGCAGGAAGCTACGAGCAGTACTTC. As protein: CSAILRAGSYEQYF. This rearrangement joins TRBV20-1 to TRBJ2-7; TRBD2 might be the D (5 bases). The CDR3 is made up of 14 amino acids. Trimming left V 4 bases short and J 3 bases short, with 16 bases between. CDR1 and CDR2 from the germline V gene are DFQATT and SNEGSKA (reference sequence).

This clonotype was found a few times. The CDR3 DNA follows: TGTGCCAGCACCCACGGTGGGGGGGGCATTCAGTACTTC. Its protein is CASTHGGGGIQYF. V and J are TRBV7-9 and TRBJ2-4; 7 bases agree with TRBD2. The CDR3 extends over 13 amino acids. Losses at the gene ends were 7 bases for V and 9 bases for J; bases not matched to a gene: 9. In germline, CDR1 is SEHNR, CDR2 FQNEAQ (reference sequence). The complete variable domain, with remaining parts taken from reference TRBV7-9 and TRBJ2-4, reads DTGVSQNPRHKITKRGQNVTFRCDPISEHNRLYWYRQTLGQGPEFLTYFQNEAQLEKSRLLSDRFSAERPKGSFSTLEIQRTEQGDSAMYLCASTHGGGGIQYFGAGTRLSVL.

This clonotype was seen many times. The rearrangement joins TRBV7-9 to TRBJ2-7; D perhaps matches TRBD1 (6 bases). The germline CDR1 and CDR2 sequences are SEHNR and FQNEAQ (reference sequence). The CDR3 consists of 14 residues. Deletions cut 5 bases from V and 5 bases from J, with 16 bases between. CDR3 coding DNA: TGTGCCAGCAGCAGTATTGGGGGCCGGAACGAGCAGTACTTC. Amino acid sequence: CASSSIGGRNEQYF.

This clonotype appeared a few times. This chain joins TRBV5-1 and TRBJ1-4; 8 bases map to TRBD1. The CDR3 length is 13 residues. Germline CDR1 reads SGHRS; CDR2 reads YFSETQ. V was pared by 5 bases and J by 5 bases, with 2 bases of the junction left unmatched. The CDR3 DNA reads TGCGCCAGCAGAACAGGGGGAAATGAAAAACTGTTTTTT. Amino acid sequence: CASRTGGNEKLFF. The complete variable domain, with remaining parts taken from reference TRBV5-1 and TRBJ1-4, reads KAGVTQTPRYLIKTRGQQVTLSCSPISGHRSVSWYQQTPGQGLQFLFEYFSETQRNKGNFPGRFSGRQFSNSRSEMNVSTLELGDSALYLCASRTGGNEKLFFGSGTQLSVL.

This clonotype has only a few counts. The rearrangement joins TRBV29-1 to TRBJ1-4, with TRBD1 matching over 10 bases. This CDR3 region has 14 residues. The V and J ends lost 2 bases and 7 bases, in that order; junction bases with no gene match: 4. Germline CDR1 SQVTM, CDR2 ANQGSEA. The CDR3 region has the DNA TGCAGCGTTGAATCTGGACAGGGGGTTGAAAAACTGTTTTTT. This translates into CSVESGQGVEKLFF.

The chain recombines TRBV20-1 with TRBJ2-3, with a tentative D call TRBD2 (5 bases). Germline V gives CDR1 DFQATT, CDR2 SNEGSKA (reference sequence). The ends were cut back, 0 bases at V and 4 bases at J, with 14 bases in the middle. The CDR3 has 15 residues. CDR3 in DNA: TGCAGTGCTAGAGATCTTGGAACGAGGGCAGATACGCAGTATTTT. It codes for CSARDLGTRADTQYF.

The gene calls are TRBV2 and TRBJ1-5; D possibly corresponds to TRBD1 (6 bases). Deletions cut 6 bases from V and 3 bases from J, with 15 bases between. This CDR3 comprises 15 residues. CDR1 SNHLY and CDR2 FYNNEI come from the germline V gene. The CDR3 region is CASSKEQGVNQPQHF. The CDR3 DNA follows: TGTGCCAGCAGCAAGGAACAGGGCGTCAATCAGCCCCAGCATTTT.

This clonotype has a handful of counts. J is TRBJ2-2 and V is TRBV5-1; possible D gene TRBD1, 5 bases. The V gene lost 4 bases and the J gene lost 2 bases, with 15 bases spanning the gap. The CDR3 length is 16 residues. The germline V gene encodes CDR1 SGHRS and CDR2 YFSETQ. CDR3 residues: CASSRTSQTNTGELFF. In DNA form, the CDR3 reads TGCGCCAGCAGCCGGACAAGCCAAACCAACACCGGGGAGCTGTTTTTT.

In its sample, this clonotype was seen many times. V gene TRBV6-1 combines with J gene TRBJ1-1, with D possibly being TRBD1 (5 bases). Germline V CDR1 and CDR2: MNHNS, SASEGT. With 7 bases removed from V and 1 base from J, the gap between germline ends came to 19 bases. The CDR3 is 16 amino acids. CDR3 coding DNA: TGTGCCAGCATCCCTGGGGGGGTTGGAGGGAACACTGAAGCTTTCTTT. This codes for CASIPGGVGGNTEAFF.

This clonotype turned up a few times. The gene calls are TRBV7-2 and TRBJ1-1; 7 bases fit TRBD1. CDR1 and CDR2 (germline): SGHTA, FQGNSA. Trimming at V came to 5 bases and at J to 1 base, leaving 4 bases not matched to a gene. The CDR3 is 14 amino acids. The CDR3 DNA reads TGTGCCAGCAGCGAGACAGGGTCGAACACTGAAGCTTTCTTT. This encodes CASSETGSNTEAFF.

This clonotype came up a few times. The chain recombines TRBV29-1 with TRBJ2-1; D is possibly TRBD1 or TRBD2 (5 bases each). Germline V gene data show CDR1 as SQVTM and CDR2 as ANQGSEA. The CDR3 runs 13 residues. V lost 5 bases and J lost 8, with 16 bases in between. This chain's CDR3 is CSVPGPNGDEQFF. The CDR3 nucleotides are TGCAGCGTTCCGGGACCAAATGGGGATGAGCAGTTCTTC.

This clonotype was detected ten times or more. The chain employs TRBV15 and TRBJ2-7, with 7 bases aligning to TRBD2. The trim removed 9 bases at V and 1 base at J, leaving 6 bases unmatched. The germline CDR1 and CDR2 sequences are LNHNV and YYDKDF (reference sequence). This CDR3 comprises 13 residues. The CDR3 loop reads CATAGERSYEQYF. Written as DNA, the CDR3 is TGTGCCACGGCGGGGGAAAGGTCCTACGAGCAGTACTTC.